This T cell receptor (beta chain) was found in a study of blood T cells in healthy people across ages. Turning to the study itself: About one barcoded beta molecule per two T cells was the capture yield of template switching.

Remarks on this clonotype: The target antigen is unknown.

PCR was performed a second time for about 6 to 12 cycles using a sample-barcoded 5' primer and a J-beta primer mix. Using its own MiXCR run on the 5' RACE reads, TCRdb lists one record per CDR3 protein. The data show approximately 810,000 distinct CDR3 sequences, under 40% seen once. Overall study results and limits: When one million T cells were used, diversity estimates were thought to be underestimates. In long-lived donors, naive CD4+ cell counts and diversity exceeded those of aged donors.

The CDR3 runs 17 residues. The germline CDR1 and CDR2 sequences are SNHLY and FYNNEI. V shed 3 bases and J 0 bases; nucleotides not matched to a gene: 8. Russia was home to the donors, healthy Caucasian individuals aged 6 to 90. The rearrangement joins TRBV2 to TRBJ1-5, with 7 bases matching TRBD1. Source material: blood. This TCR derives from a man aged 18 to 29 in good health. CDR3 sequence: CASSDPGTDYSNQPQHF. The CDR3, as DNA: TGTGCCAGCAGTGACCCCGGGACAGACTATAGCAATCAGCCCCAGCATTTT.